These 26 T cell receptor beta chains share one sample of origin, sequenced in a study of cytomegalovirus exposure and HLA in healthy donors. PCR primers comprised 60 Vbeta and 13 Jbeta primers. The repertoire was sequenced with immunoSEQ multiplex PCR; TCRdb's copy has only in-frame clones and lacks some. Of over 150,000 clones listed, 82% are singletons. The material sequenced was PBMCs. The receptors were gathered from a girl aged 2 to 10 in good health and CMV-seropositive.

The chain links TRBV4-2 to TRBJ2-7, with 10 nucleotides matching TRBD1. The CDR3 spans 17 residues. With 0 bases clipped from V and 3 bases from J, the junction kept 8 bases outside the gene matches. Germline-derived CDR1 and CDR2 are LGHNA and YNFKEQ. The CDR3 spells CASSQDTGGQGYYEQYF. Written as DNA, the CDR3 is TGTGCCAGCAGCCAAGATACGGGGGGACAGGGGTACTACGAGCAGTACTTC.

The chain is built from TRBV5-4 and TRBJ2-3; the D gene is possibly TRBD2 (6 bases). The V end was cut by 4 bases, the J end by 5 bases, with 17 bases between. CDR3 length equals 15 residues. The germline gives CDR1 SGHNT, CDR2 YYREEE (reference sequence). The CDR3 here is CASSQDYTRVDTQYF. The DNA of the CDR3 is TGTGCCAGCAGCCAGGACTACACCCGGGTAGATACGCAGTATTTT.

The chain is built from TRBV4-1 and TRBJ2-5, with 8 bases that match TRBD1. The CDR3 is 14 amino acids. Trimming at V came to 5 bases and at J to 5 bases, leaving 7 bases not matched to a gene. Germline values: CDR1 MGHRA, CDR2 YSYEKL. This CDR3 is CASSSRDRKETQYF. DNA of the CDR3: TGCGCCAGCAGCTCCCGGGACAGGAAGGAGACCCAGTACTTC.

The J gene is TRBJ1-5, the V gene TRBV19; TRBD1 agrees at 8 bases. CDR1 and CDR2 (germline): LNHDA, SQIVND (reference sequence). Trimming took 6 bases from V and 7 from J; bases not matched to a gene: 14. The CDR3 is made up of 16 amino acids. The CDR3 region has the DNA TGTGCCAGTAGCCTTTACCGGGACAGGAAGGAACAGCCCCAGCATTTT. This translates into CASSLYRDRKEQPQHF.

A few counts support this clone. J is TRBJ2-3 and V is TRBV4-2; 9 bases map to TRBD2. This CDR3 is 16 amino acids long. CDR1 and CDR2 from the germline V gene are LGHNA and YNFKEQ. Trimming removed 2 bases from V and 0 bases from J; junction bases left unmatched: 3. CDR3 loop: CASSQLGTSSTDTQYF. Here the CDR3 DNA reads TGTGCCAGCAGCCAACTCGGGACTAGCAGCACAGATACGCAGTATTTT.

This rearrangement joins TRBV9 to TRBJ2-5; 13 positions agree with TRBD2. V trimming: 3 bases; J trimming: 9 bases; junction bases outside the gene matches: 11. This CDR3 contains 16 residues. Germline lookup yields CDR1 SGDLS and CDR2 YYNGEE. CDR3 DNA: TGTGCCAGCAGCGCCTCTGAGGGACTAGCGGGATGGGCCCAGTACTTC. Residues: CASSASEGLAGWAQYF.

V is TRBV30 and J is TRBJ1-2; 9 nucleotides line up with TRBD1. The CDR3 has 13 amino acids. With V trimmed by 5 bases and J by 6 bases, 7 bases remained unmatched. The germline CDR1 and CDR2 sequences are GTSNPN and SVGIG (reference sequence). The CDR3: CAWATGQGNGYTF. CDR3 nucleotides: TGTGCCTGGGCCACGGGACAGGGAAATGGCTACACCTTC.

The CDR3: CASSLALAGSTDTQYF. CDR3 nucleotides: TGCGCCAGCAGCTTGGCCCTAGCGGGGTCCACAGATACGCAGTATTTT. This rearrangement joins TRBV5-1 to TRBJ2-3; 9 bases are a match to TRBD2. This CDR3 comprises 16 residues. The V and J ends lost 0 bases and 2 bases, in that order; junction bases with no gene match: 4. Germline V CDR1 and CDR2: SGHRS, YFSETQ.

V and J are TRBV5-1 and TRBJ1-4; D possibly corresponds to TRBD1 (5 bases). Germline assignment: CDR1 SGHRS and CDR2 YFSETQ. V was trimmed by 2 bases and J by 4 bases, leaving 9 bases between them. The CDR3 extends over 14 amino acids. As DNA, the CDR3 is TGCGCCAGCAGCTTAGGGGATTTTAATGAAAAACTGTTTTTT. Protein product: CASSLGDFNEKLFF.

The chain combines TRBV30 with TRBJ2-1; 8 bases align to TRBD2. This CDR3 comprises 14 residues. From germline, CDR1 is GTSNPN and CDR2 SVGIG (reference sequence). After removal of 2 bases from V and 7 bases from J, the junction contained 7 bases not matched to a gene. The CDR3 sequence is CAWSPGLDKNEQFF. CDR3 in DNA: TGTGCCTGGAGTCCGGGACTAGACAAGAATGAGCAGTTCTTC. Based on the CDR3 plus reference TRBV30 and TRBJ2-1, the full variable domain is SQTIHQWPATLVQPVGSPLSLECTVEGTSNPNLYWYRQAAGRGLQLLFYSVGIGQISSEVPQNLSASRPQDRQFILSSKKLLLSDSGFYLCAWSPGLDKNEQFFGPGTRLTVL.

The V gene is TRBV4-1, the J gene TRBJ2-1; 9 bases align to TRBD2. The CDR3 loop spans 16 amino acids. Germline CDR1 MGHRA, CDR2 YSYEKL. The ends lost 6 bases at V and 0 bases at J; junction bases unmatched: 6. Written as DNA, the CDR3 is TGCGCCAGCAGTCCGCCACTAGCGGGCTCCTACAATGAGCAGTTCTTC. Its translation: CASSPPLAGSYNEQFF.

This chain joins TRBV5-1 and TRBJ2-7; possible D gene TRBD2, 5 bases. Looked up from germline, CDR1 is SGHRS and CDR2 is YFSETQ. V lost 4 bases and J 2 bases, leaving 13 bases between the germline ends. CDR3 length equals 14 residues. The CDR3 reads CASSPRYSAYEQYF. The CDR3 DNA follows: TGCGCCAGCAGCCCCCGGTATAGCGCCTACGAGCAGTACTTC.

The V and J genes are TRBV5-4 and TRBJ1-1; possibly TRBD1 for D (5 bases). The CDR3 is made up of 14 amino acids. Germline V gene data show CDR1 as SGHNT and CDR2 as YYREEE (reference sequence). Between the trimmed V and J ends, which lost 0 bases and 1 base, there was a span of 7 bases. CDR3 protein: CASSLDRPNTEAFF. The CDR3 region has the DNA TGTGCCAGCAGCTTGGACAGGCCGAACACTGAAGCTTTCTTT.

The chain is built from TRBV27 and TRBJ2-7; D is uncertain. Germline CDR1 reads MNHEY; CDR2 reads SMNVEV (reference sequence). This CDR3 is 15 amino acids long. Trimming pared 0 bases from V and 3 bases from J, leaving 12 bases between. The DNA for the CDR3 is TGTGCCAGCAGTTTATCGGGTAGTGGGCTCTACGAGCAGTACTTC. Its protein is CASSLSGSGLYEQYF.

The DNA of the CDR3 is TGTGCCAGCAGCTCACGACAGGAGACCACAGATACGCAGTATTTT. It is translated as CASSSRQETTDTQYF. The chain recombines TRBV7-9 with TRBJ2-3; tentatively, D is TRBD1 (6 bases). CDR3 length equals 15 residues. With 4 bases removed from V and 2 bases from J, the gap between germline ends came to 13 bases. Germline loops: CDR1 SEHNR, CDR2 FQNEAQ (reference sequence).

The V and J genes are TRBV5-4 and TRBJ2-5; 11 bases match TRBD2. V shed 0 bases and J 8 bases; nucleotides not matched to a gene: 3. This CDR3 region has 14 residues. CDR1 and CDR2 (germline): SGHNT, YYREEE (reference sequence). CDR3 sequence: CASSLAGTSGTQYF. The CDR3 DNA follows: TGTGCCAGCAGCTTGGCCGGGACTAGCGGCACCCAGTACTTC.

The CDR3 protein is CASSSWDSGTDTQYF. As DNA, the CDR3 is TGTGCCAGCAGCTCCTGGGATAGCGGCACAGATACGCAGTATTTT. This sequence joins TRBV7-3 and TRBJ2-3, with D perhaps TRBD2 (5 bases). The CDR3 has 15 residues. Per the germline V gene, CDR1 is SGHTA and CDR2 is FQGTGA. V was clipped by 4 bases and J by 1 base, with 12 bases between them. Using reference TRBV7-3 and TRBJ2-3 for the parts outside the CDR3, the full variable domain is GAGVSQTPSNKVTEKGKYVELRCDPISGHTALYWYRQSLGQGPEFLIYFQGTGAADDSGLPNDRFFAVRPEGSVSTLKIQRTERGDSAVYLCASSSWDSGTDTQYFGPGTRLTVL.

The CDR3 DNA is TGCGCCAGCAGCTCGCGAGGGAGTCAGCCCCAGCATTTT. Translated: CASSSRGSQPQHF. This rearrangement joins TRBV4-1 to TRBJ1-5; D is unresolved. Germline-derived CDR1 and CDR2 are MGHRA and YSYEKL. Trimming shortened V by 5 bases and J by 6 bases, and 11 bases separated the two germline ends. The CDR3 length is 13 residues.

The chain combines TRBV2 with TRBJ1-4; 7 bases are a match to TRBD1. The CDR3 is 13 residues long. Trimming at V came to 6 bases and at J to 8 bases, leaving 6 bases not matched to a gene. The V gene's germline CDR1 is SNHLY and CDR2 FYNNEI. CDR3 residues: CASRVGGLEKLFF. DNA for the CDR3: TGTGCCAGCAGAGTAGGGGGCCTAGAAAAACTGTTTTTT.

V usage is TRBV11-2 and J usage is TRBJ2-1, with 12 bases matching TRBD2. Trimming at V came to 1 base and at J to 1 base, leaving 5 bases not matched to a gene. CDR3 length: 18 amino acids. CDR1 SGHAT and CDR2 FQNNGV come from the germline V gene. CDR3 DNA: TGTGCCAGCAGCTTAGGGCTAGCGGGAGGGCCGTCCTACAATGAGCAGTTCTTC. Protein product: CASSLGLAGGPSYNEQFF.

The rearrangement links TRBV10-3 to TRBJ1-1, with D possibly being TRBD1 (5 bases). V dropped 4 bases and J dropped 1 base, with 16 bases sitting between them. CDR3 length equals 16 residues. Germline-derived CDR1 and CDR2 are ENHRY and SYGVKD. For the CDR3, the DNA is TGTGCCATCAGTGGGAGGGGACGGAGTACGAACACTGAAGCTTTCTTT. Translated, it gives CAISGRGRSTNTEAFF.

The rearrangement links TRBV5-1 to TRBJ1-1, with a possible D match to TRBD1 (5 bases). Germline assignment: CDR1 SGHRS and CDR2 YFSETQ. The V end was cut by 0 bases, the J end by 5 bases, with 17 bases between. The length of the CDR3 is 16 residues. CDR3 in DNA: TGCGCCAGCAGCTTGGGATTTGGGCGGGGGACGACTGAAGCTTTCTTT. This gives the protein CASSLGFGRGTTEAFF.

This rearrangement joins TRBV11-2 to TRBJ2-7; 12 nucleotides agree with TRBD2. V shed 9 bases, J shed 4 bases, and the junction held 7 bases outside the gene matches. Germline V gives CDR1 SGHAT, CDR2 FQNNGV. The CDR3 consists of 14 residues. As DNA, the CDR3 is TGTGCCAGTCGAAGCGGACTAGCGGGATACGAGCAGTACTTC. Amino acid sequence: CASRSGLAGYEQYF.

Written as DNA, the CDR3 is TGTGCCTGGCGGACAGGGGGCTCCTCTGGGGCCAACGTCCTGACTTTC. Amino acid sequence: CAWRTGGSSGANVLTF. The chain combines TRBV30 with TRBJ2-6; TRBD1 aligns across 11 bases. Germline V gene data show CDR1 as GTSNPN and CDR2 as SVGIG (reference sequence). The CDR3 spans 16 residues. Trimming at V came to 5 bases and at J to 0 bases, leaving 3 bases not matched to a gene.

V usage is TRBV4-2 and J usage is TRBJ1-2; D might be TRBD1 (5 bases). The CDR3 runs 17 residues. Germline values: CDR1 LGHNA, CDR2 YNFKEQ. V was clipped by 2 bases and J by 5 bases, with 21 bases between them. CDR3: CASSQRSPGGIPYGYTF. CDR3 in DNA: TGTGCCAGCAGCCAAAGGAGCCCGGGGGGTATCCCGTATGGCTACACCTTC.

This clone was recorded only once. A junction end diverges from the germline sequence, so it may reflect a read error. The gene calls are TRBV7-7 and TRBJ2-7; tentative D call: TRBD1 (6 bases). This CDR3 region has 15 residues. Germline assignment: CDR1 SSHAT and CDR2 FNYEAQ (reference sequence). The CDR3 bases are TGTGCTAGCAGCTTAGCCCCGGACAGCTCCTACGAGCAGTACTTC. This encodes CASSLAPDSSYEQYF.